A single sample gave rise to the 20 T cell receptor beta chains below, sequenced in a study of shared clonotypes between healthy human individuals. Sequencing was performed with immunoSEQ multiplex PCR; in TCRdb, only in-frame clones are kept and a portion is missing. The data show roughly 1,500,000 clones, approximately 98.5% seen once. The source material was naive CD4+ T cells sorted from blood. Subset reported: CD45RA+ positively selected. Receptors originate from a man between 25 and 39 years old in good health.

CDR3 sequence (DNA): TGTGCCAGCAGTGGACTAGCGGGGGCCGGGGAGCTGTTTTTT. Protein sequence: CASSGLAGAGELFF. This sequence joins TRBV6-4 and TRBJ2-2; 12 positions match TRBD2. From germline, CDR1 is MRHNA and CDR2 SNTAGT. V shed 4 bases and J 6 bases; nucleotides not matched to a gene: 0. CDR3 length: 14 residues.

The J gene is TRBJ2-3, the V gene TRBV7-3; a possible D gene is TRBD2 (5 bases). V lost 5 bases, J lost 2 bases, and 14 bases lay in between. The CDR3 length is 15 residues. Germline CDR1 reads SGHTA; CDR2 reads FQGTGA. The CDR3 region has the DNA TGTGCCAGCAGCAAATATCCGGGGAACACAGATACGCAGTATTTT. Translated: CASSKYPGNTDTQYF.

The chain has TRBV7-9 and TRBJ2-5, with TRBD2 matching over 9 bases. Germline assignment: CDR1 SEHNR and CDR2 FQNEAQ (reference sequence). V dropped 4 bases and J dropped 5; count of bases not matched to a gene: 5. The CDR3 extends over 14 amino acids. The chain's CDR3 is CASSYSGRGETQYF. The CDR3 nucleotides are TGTGCCAGCAGCTATAGCGGGAGAGGGGAGACCCAGTACTTC.

The chain has TRBV5-1 and TRBJ2-1, with 7 bases identical to TRBD2. Germline V gene lookup returns CDR1 SGHRS and CDR2 YFSETQ. The CDR3 is 15 residues long. The trim removed 4 bases at V and 0 bases at J, leaving 4 bases unmatched. The CDR3 region is CASSPGTTSYNEQFF. Here the CDR3 DNA reads TGCGCCAGCAGCCCCGGGACTACCTCCTACAATGAGCAGTTCTTC. The variable domain in full, with the rest retrieved from reference TRBV5-1 and TRBJ2-1, is KAGVTQTPRYLIKTRGQQVTLSCSPISGHRSVSWYQQTPGQGLQFLFEYFSETQRNKGNFPGRFSGRQFSNSRSEMNVSTLELGDSALYLCASSPGTTSYNEQFFGPGTRLTVL.

The rearrangement joins TRBV28 to TRBJ2-2; no clear D. This CDR3 is 13 amino acids long. The V gene's germline CDR1 is MDHEN and CDR2 SYDVKM. Trimming stripped 6 bases from V and 7 bases from J, with 12 bases between. For the CDR3, the DNA is TGTGCCAGCAGCCAAGGTTTAAACGGGGAGCTGTTTTTT. It codes for CASSQGLNGELFF.

This chain links TRBV11-2 with TRBJ1-1, with unresolved D. CDR3 length: 13 residues. Trimming pared 5 bases from V and 1 base from J, leaving 8 bases between. Germline V gene data show CDR1 as SGHAT and CDR2 as FQNNGV. In DNA form, the CDR3 reads TGTGCCAGCAGCACTCAGGAGAACACTGAAGCTTTCTTT. Translating it yields CASSTQENTEAFF. Together with reference TRBV11-2 and TRBJ1-1, the CDR3 gives the full variable domain: EAGVAQSPRYKIIEKRQSVAFWCNPISGHATLYWYQQILGQGPKLLIQFQNNGVVDDSQLPKDRFSAERLKGVDSTLKIQPAKLEDSAVYLCASSTQENTEAFFGQGTRLTVV.

This chain joins TRBV5-5 and TRBJ2-5, with unresolved D. CDR3 length equals 14 residues. The germline V and J ends were trimmed by 1 base and 1 base, with 8 bases remaining between them. CDR1 is SGHKS, CDR2 YYEKEE, per germline (reference sequence). The CDR3 DNA reads as TGTGCCAGCAGCTTGATCGGGCCCCAAGAGACCCAGTACTTC. It yields the protein CASSLIGPQETQYF. The whole variable domain, filled in from reference TRBV5-5 and TRBJ2-5, reads DAGVTQSPTHLIKTRGQQVTLRCSPISGHKSVSWYQQVLGQGPQFIFQYYEKEERGRGNFPDRFSARQFPNYSSELNVNALLLGDSALYLCASSLIGPQETQYFGPGTRLLVL.

The chain employs TRBV5-4 and TRBJ2-4; D remains unclear. The ends were cut back, 0 bases at V and 0 bases at J, with 7 bases in the middle. Germline V gene lookup returns CDR1 SGHNT and CDR2 YYREEE (reference sequence). This CDR3 is built from 15 residues. CDR3 DNA sequence: TGTGCCAGCAGCTTGGATCCCGCAGCCAAAAACATTCAGTACTTC. Its protein product is CASSLDPAAKNIQYF.

This sequence joins TRBV13 and TRBJ2-7; 9 bases agree with TRBD2. CDR3 length: 14 residues. V shed 5 bases and J 2 bases; nucleotides not matched to a gene: 4. The germline V gene has CDR1 PRHDT and CDR2 FYEKMQ (reference sequence). This chain's CDR3 is CASSRGLATYEQYF. CDR3 coding DNA: TGTGCCAGCAGCAGGGGACTAGCCACCTACGAGCAGTACTTC.

The V call is TRBV6-1, the J call TRBJ2-7; 8 nucleotides line up with TRBD1. Germline V gene lookup returns CDR1 MNHNS and CDR2 SASEGT. J was trimmed by 5 bases and V by 7 bases; bases with no gene match: 4. The CDR3 consists of 12 residues. CDR3 DNA sequence: TGTGCCAGCACCAGGGGGCTCGACGAGCAGTACTTC. It is translated as CASTRGLDEQYF.

The chain employs TRBV2 and TRBJ2-5, with D uncertain. Trimming left V 7 bases short and J 5 bases short, with 8 bases between. Germline-derived CDR1 and CDR2 are SNHLY and FYNNEI. The CDR3 contains 11 residues. CDR3 loop: CASIFFETQYF. The CDR3 DNA is TGTGCCAGCATATTTTTTGAGACCCAGTACTTC. The variable domain in full, completed from reference TRBV2 and TRBJ2-5, reads EPEVTQTPSHQVTQMGQEVILRCVPISNHLYFYWYRQILGQKVEFLVSFYNNEISEKSEIFDDQFSVERPDGSNFTLKIRSTKLEDSAMYFCASIFFETQYFGPGTRLLVL.

The rearrangement uses TRBV29-1 and TRBJ2-1; 10 nucleotides line up with TRBD2. Germline assignment: CDR1 SQVTM and CDR2 ANQGSEA. With V trimmed by 6 bases and J by 15 bases, 8 bases remained unmatched. CDR3 size: 11 residues. The CDR3 coding sequence is TGCAGCGTCTCAAAAGCGGGAGGGGGGTTCTTC. Translating gives CSVSKAGGGFF.

V and J are TRBV6-1 and TRBJ1-1; D is uncertain. CDR1 MNHNS and CDR2 SASEGT come from the germline V gene. The CDR3 totals 13 residues. The V end lost 8 bases, the J end lost 4 bases, and 14 bases lay between the germline ends. Here the CDR3 reads CASEGRVSTEAFF. The CDR3 nucleotides are TGTGCCAGCGAGGGCCGGGTGAGCACTGAAGCTTTCTTT.

The chain has TRBV6-1 and TRBJ1-1; a weak D match, TRBD1 (6 bases). The CDR3 has 15 residues. Germline values: CDR1 MNHNS, CDR2 SASEGT. V was cut by 7 bases and J by 1 base, with 16 bases left in between. The CDR3 is CASIFGGGANTEAFF. The CDR3 DNA is TGTGCCAGCATCTTTGGGGGGGGCGCGAACACTGAAGCTTTCTTT.

The gene calls are TRBV2 and TRBJ1-1; D is undetermined. The CDR3 extends over 13 amino acids. CDR1 SNHLY and CDR2 FYNNEI come from the germline V gene. V shed 5 bases and J shed 1 base, with 8 bases lying between them. As DNA, the CDR3 is TGTGCCAGCAGTACCGACGGGAACACTGAAGCTTTCTTT. It specifies CASSTDGNTEAFF.

This clone was recorded once. This chain connects TRBV28 to TRBJ2-1; 11 bases line up with TRBD2. The V gene's germline CDR1 is MDHEN and CDR2 SYDVKM. V lost 4 bases to trimming and J lost 0 bases; unmatched junction nucleotides: 11. This CDR3 has 19 residues. CDR3 coding DNA: TGTGCCAGCAGTTCTATTCACTTGGGACTAGCGGACTCCTACAATGAGCAGTTCTTC. It codes for CASSSIHLGLADSYNEQFF.

This rearrangement joins TRBV18 to TRBJ2-1, with 8 bases fitting TRBD2. Germline CDR1 is KGHSH and CDR2 is LQKENI. V shed 3 bases, J shed 9 bases, and the junction held 13 bases outside the gene matches. The CDR3 sequence is 16 residues long. The DNA for the CDR3 is TGTGCCAGCTCACCGCAGCGGGAGATTAGTAAAGGTGAGCAGTTCTTC. Translated: CASSPQREISKGEQFF.

The CDR3 sequence: CASSPKIAGATETQYF. In DNA, the CDR3 is TGTGCCAGCTCACCAAAGATAGCGGGAGCGACAGAGACCCAGTACTTC. The rearrangement links TRBV18 to TRBJ2-5, with TRBD2 matching 9 bases. After removal of 2 bases from V and 4 bases from J, the junction contained 8 bases not matched to a gene. In germline, CDR1 is KGHSH, CDR2 LQKENI. The CDR3 is made up of 16 amino acids. Looking up the rest from reference TRBV18 and TRBJ2-5 gives the full variable domain: NAGVMQNPRHLVRRRGQEARLRCSPMKGHSHVYWYRQLPEEGLKFMVYLQKENIIDESGMPKERFSAEFPKEGPSILRIQQVVRGDSAAYFCASSPKIAGATETQYFGPGTRLLVL.

The rearrangement uses TRBV9 and TRBJ2-1; 12 bases align to TRBD2. The CDR3 extends over 20 amino acids. Germline trimming cut 2 bases from V and 0 bases from J; bases unmatched to any gene: 12. In germline, CDR1 is SGDLS, CDR2 YYNGEE. CDR3: CASSVEGLAGPPSSYNEQFF. CDR3 sequence (DNA): TGTGCCAGCAGCGTCGAAGGACTAGCGGGACCGCCATCCTCCTACAATGAGCAGTTCTTC.

This clone was picked up one time. The chain carries TRBV11-2 and TRBJ2-1; D not resolved. With 0 bases removed from V and 10 bases from J, the gap between germline ends came to 7 bases. The CDR3 consists of 12 residues. The germline V gene encodes CDR1 SGHAT and CDR2 FQNNGV. The CDR3 reads CASSLEAQEQFF. The CDR3 DNA reads TGTGCCAGCAGCTTAGAAGCGCAGGAGCAGTTCTTC.